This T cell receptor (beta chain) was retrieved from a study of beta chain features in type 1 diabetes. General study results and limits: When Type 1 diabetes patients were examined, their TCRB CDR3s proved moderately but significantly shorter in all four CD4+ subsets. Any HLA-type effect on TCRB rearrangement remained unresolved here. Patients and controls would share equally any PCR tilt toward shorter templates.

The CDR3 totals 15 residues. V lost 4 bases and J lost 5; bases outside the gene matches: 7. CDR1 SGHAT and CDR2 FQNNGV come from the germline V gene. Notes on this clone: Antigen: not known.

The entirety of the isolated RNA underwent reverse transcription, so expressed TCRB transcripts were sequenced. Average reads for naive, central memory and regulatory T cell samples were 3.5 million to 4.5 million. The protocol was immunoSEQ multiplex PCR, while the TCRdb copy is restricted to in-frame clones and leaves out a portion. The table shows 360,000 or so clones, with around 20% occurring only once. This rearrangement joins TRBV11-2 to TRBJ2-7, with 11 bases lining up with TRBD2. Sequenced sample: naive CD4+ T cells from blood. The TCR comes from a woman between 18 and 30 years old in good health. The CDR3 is CASSSIAGGPHEQYF. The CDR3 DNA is TGTGCCAGCAGCTCGATAGCGGGAGGGCCCCACGAGCAGTACTTC.